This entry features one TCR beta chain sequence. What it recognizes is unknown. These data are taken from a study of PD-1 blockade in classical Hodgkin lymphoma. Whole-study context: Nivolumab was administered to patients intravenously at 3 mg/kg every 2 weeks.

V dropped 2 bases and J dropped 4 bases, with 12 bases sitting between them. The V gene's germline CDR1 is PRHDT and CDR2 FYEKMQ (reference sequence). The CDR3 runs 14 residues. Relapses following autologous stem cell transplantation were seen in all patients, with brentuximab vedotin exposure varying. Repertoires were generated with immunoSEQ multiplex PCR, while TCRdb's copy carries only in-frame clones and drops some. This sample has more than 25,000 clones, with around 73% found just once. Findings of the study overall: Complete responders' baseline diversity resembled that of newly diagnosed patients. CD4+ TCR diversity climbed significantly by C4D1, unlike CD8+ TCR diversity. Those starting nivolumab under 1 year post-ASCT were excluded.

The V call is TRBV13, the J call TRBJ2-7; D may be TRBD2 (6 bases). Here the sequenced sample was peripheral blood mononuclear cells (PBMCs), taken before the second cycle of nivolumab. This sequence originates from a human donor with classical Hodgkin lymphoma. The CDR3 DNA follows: TGTGCCAGCAGCTTATCGGAGGGTTCGTACGAGCAGTACTTC. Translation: CASSLSEGSYEQYF.